The 18 T cell receptor beta chains reported below all come from one sample, sequenced in a study of blood T cell repertoires in COVID-19. Profiling relied on immunoSEQ multiplex PCR, and the TCRdb table lists in-frame clones only, not all of them. The sample includes 100,000 to 150,000 clones, almost 70% seen only once; the top ten take approximately 1.9%. Specimen: peripheral blood. These receptor sequences come from a woman in her 70s with acute or convalescent COVID-19.

The gene calls are TRBV6-5 and TRBJ1-1; a weak D match, TRBD1 (5 bases). Germline CDR1 and CDR2: MNHEY and SVGAGI. V gave up 0 bases and J gave up 1 base, with 12 bases separating them. CDR3 size: 16 residues. CDR3 DNA: TGTGCCAGCAGTTACTCGATACCCAGGGCGAACACTGAAGCTTTCTTT. Its protein product is CASSYSIPRANTEAFF.

The chain links TRBV27 to TRBJ2-2; TRBD2 aligns across 12 bases. The CDR3 covers 19 residues. Looked up from germline, CDR1 is MNHEY and CDR2 is SMNVEV (reference sequence). The V and J ends lost 6 bases and 8 bases, in that order; junction bases with no gene match: 19. CDR3: CASREQPGQTGLAGGELFF. In nucleotides, the CDR3 is TGTGCCAGCAGGGAACAACCGGGACAGACAGGACTAGCGGGAGGGGAGCTGTTTTTT.

This chain joins TRBV2 and TRBJ2-3; 13 nucleotides line up with TRBD2. V shed 4 bases, J shed 3 bases, and the junction held 7 bases outside the gene matches. Per the germline V gene, CDR1 is SNHLY and CDR2 is FYNNEI. The CDR3 is made up of 17 amino acids. CDR3 nucleotides: TGTGCCAGCAGTGCCGGGACTAGCGGGAAAAGGACAGATACGCAGTATTTT. This gives the protein CASSAGTSGKRTDTQYF.

The chain recombines TRBV6-5 with TRBJ1-1; D gene ambiguous. CDR3 length: 13 residues. CDR1 MNHEY and CDR2 SVGAGI come from the germline V gene. V lost 4 bases and J lost 4, with 10 bases in between. In DNA form, the CDR3 reads TGTGCCAGCAGTTTGTCAGTGCTCACTGAAGCTTTCTTT. It translates to CASSLSVLTEAFF.

This sequence joins TRBV12-5 and TRBJ2-7, with 8 bases that match TRBD1. Losses at the gene ends were 0 bases for V and 3 bases for J; bases not matched to a gene: 10. Germline V gene sequence: CDR1 LGHNT, CDR2 FRNRAP. The CDR3 sequence is 17 residues long. CDR3 in DNA: TGTGCTAGTGGTTTGGTACTACCGGGACAGGACTACTACGAGCAGTACTTC. Translated, it gives CASGLVLPGQDYYEQYF.

The chain couples TRBV12-3 or TRBV12-4 to TRBJ2-6; D uncertain. Trimming left V 7 bases short and J 2 bases short, with 6 bases between. The CDR3 has 13 residues. The CDR3 here is CASTRPGANVLTF. The CDR3, as DNA: TGTGCCAGCACCCGTCCTGGGGCCAACGTCCTGACTTTC.

V gene TRBV3-1 (or the pseudogene TRBV3-2) combines with J gene TRBJ2-3, with 10 nucleotides matching TRBD2. Germline V gene lookup returns CDR1 LGHDT and CDR2 YNNKEL (reference sequence). This CDR3 is 16 amino acids long. V gave up 4 bases and J gave up 1 base; unmatched junction bases: 5. The CDR3 sequence: CASSRSSGGRTDTQYF. DNA of the CDR3: TGTGCCAGCAGCCGGAGTAGCGGGGGGCGCACAGATACGCAGTATTTT.

This CDR3 is CSVLQGNQPQHF. CDR3 DNA sequence: TGCAGCGTCCTACAGGGGAATCAGCCCCAGCATTTT. The chain is built from TRBV29-1 and TRBJ1-5, with 7 nucleotides matching TRBD1. The CDR3 sequence is 12 residues long. The J segment lost 4 bases and the V segment lost 6 bases, leaving 3 bases of the junction unmatched. Germline V gene sequence: CDR1 SQVTM, CDR2 ANQGSEA.

The chain joins TRBV3-1 (or the pseudogene TRBV3-2) to TRBJ1-4, with D uncertain. Per the germline V gene, CDR1 is LGHDT and CDR2 is YNNKEL (reference sequence). The germline V and J ends were trimmed by 1 base and 3 bases, with 12 bases remaining between them. CDR3 size: 16 residues. CDR3 in DNA: TGTGCCAGCAGCCAAGGGCTCCGAACCGCTAATGAAAAACTGTTTTTT. As protein: CASSQGLRTANEKLFF.

The V call is TRBV4-2, the J call TRBJ2-5; possible D gene TRBD2, 6 bases. V was cut by 1 base and J by 4 bases, with 16 bases left in between. The CDR3 loop spans 16 amino acids. Germline V gene sequence: CDR1 LGHNA, CDR2 YNFKEQ. CDR3 region: CASSQGASARGETQYF. The DNA of the CDR3 is TGTGCCAGCAGCCAAGGGGCTAGCGCGAGGGGAGAGACCCAGTACTTC.

Only a few counts were recorded for this clone. This chain connects TRBV19 to TRBJ2-3, with a possible D match to TRBD2 (5 bases). CDR1 and CDR2 (germline): LNHDA, SQIVND (reference sequence). V was pared by 3 bases and J by 6 bases, with 13 bases between. CDR3 size: 14 residues. CDR3 nucleotides: TGTGCCAGTAGTATGGCGGGCCAGGTGGATACGCAGTATTTT. This sequence encodes CASSMAGQVDTQYF.

V and J are TRBV7-2 and TRBJ2-3; TRBD1 agrees at 8 bases. The CDR3 has 15 residues. J lost 4 bases, V lost 3 bases, and 6 bases had no gene match. Germline CDR1 is SGHTA and CDR2 is FQGNSA. The CDR3 DNA follows: TGTGCCAGCAGCTTGCGGGTGACAGGGGCAGATACGCAGTATTTT. Translation gives CASSLRVTGADTQYF.

This chain uses TRBV7-2 with TRBJ2-1; 8 bases match TRBD2. The germline V gene encodes CDR1 SGHTA and CDR2 FQGNSA. The length of the CDR3 is 15 residues. V was pared by 2 bases and J by 7 bases, with 7 bases of the junction left unmatched. The CDR3 region is CASSLYPGGHNEQFF. The CDR3 DNA follows: TGTGCCAGCAGCTTATACCCGGGGGGGCATAATGAGCAGTTCTTC.

This chain links TRBV7-9 with TRBJ1-3; TRBD1 aligns across 10 bases. This CDR3 has 16 residues. V gave up 5 bases and J gave up 3 bases; unmatched junction bases: 7. Germline V lookup: CDR1 SEHNR, CDR2 FQNEAQ (reference sequence). As DNA, the CDR3 is TGTGCCAGCAGCCCTAGACAGGGGGCGGTTGGAAACACCATATATTTT. It codes for CASSPRQGAVGNTIYF.

The rearrangement joins TRBV6-5 to TRBJ1-5, with TRBD1 matching over 8 bases. The CDR3 runs to 14 residues. Germline CDR1 reads MNHEY; CDR2 reads SVGAGI. Trimming cost V 4 bases and J 2 bases; bases outside gene matches: 1. For the CDR3, the DNA is TGTGCCAGCAGTTCGACAGGGGGCAATCAGCCCCAGCATTTT. Protein: CASSSTGGNQPQHF.

The J gene is TRBJ1-5, the V gene TRBV28, with 9 bases that match TRBD1. Germline V gene lookup returns CDR1 MDHEN and CDR2 SYDVKM. The CDR3 spans 15 residues. With 3 bases clipped from V and 4 bases from J, the junction kept 4 bases outside the gene matches. The CDR3 DNA follows: TGTGCCAGCAGTTTTGGGGACAGGGAAAATCAGCCCCAGCATTTT. Amino acids: CASSFGDRENQPQHF.

The chain has TRBV6-5 and TRBJ1-5, with 8 bases lining up with TRBD1. The V and J ends lost 9 bases and 0 bases, in that order; junction bases with no gene match: 7. The CDR3 runs 15 residues. Germline lookup yields CDR1 MNHEY and CDR2 SVGAGI. The CDR3 sequence: CASPGQGHSNQPQHF. CDR3 DNA sequence: TGTGCCAGTCCAGGACAGGGTCATAGCAATCAGCCCCAGCATTTT.

The chain carries TRBV28 and TRBJ2-7, with D possibly TRBD1 on 6 matching bases. The V end lost 6 bases, the J end lost 4 bases, and 16 bases lay between the germline ends. The CDR3 covers 14 residues. Germline V gene data show CDR1 as MDHEN and CDR2 as SYDVKM. CDR3 sequence (DNA): TGTGCCAGCAGATCAGGACAGTCGGAGTACGAGCAGTACTTC. Its translation is CASRSGQSEYEQYF.